Listed here are 5 T cell receptor beta chains from one sample, sequenced in a study of cytomegalovirus exposure and HLA in healthy donors. TCRdb's copy holds only in-frame clones and misses some; the assay was immunoSEQ multiplex PCR. The table includes about 56,000 clones, about 88% detected once. The sequenced material came from PBMCs. All receptors derive from a woman younger than 30 in good health and CMV-seronegative.

J is TRBJ2-1 and V is TRBV5-1, with D possibly being TRBD2 (6 bases). V lost 5 bases, J lost 0 bases, and 18 bases lay in between. Germline lookup yields CDR1 SGHRS and CDR2 YFSETQ. The CDR3 spans 17 residues. For the CDR3, the DNA is TGCGCCAGCAGACGAGCTATAGCGGCGAGCTCCTACAATGAGCAGTTCTTC. It translates to CASRRAIAASSYNEQFF.

The rearrangement links TRBV28 to TRBJ1-3, with D possibly TRBD1 on 5 matching bases. The V end lost 5 bases, the J end lost 0 bases, and 11 bases lay between the germline ends. The germline CDR1 and CDR2 sequences are MDHEN and SYDVKM. The CDR3 contains 15 residues. The CDR3 here is CASSDGHGSGNTIYF. CDR3 bases: TGTGCCAGCAGTGATGGACACGGCTCTGGAAACACCATATATTTT.

The chain uses TRBV14 and TRBJ1-1; 8 nucleotides match TRBD1. V was clipped by 3 bases and J by 5 bases; unmatched bases: 2. The CDR3 loop spans 13 amino acids. Germline CDR1 SGHDN, CDR2 FVKESK. CDR3 in DNA: TGTGCCAGCAGCCAGGACAGGGTTACTGAAGCTTTCTTT. This translates into CASSQDRVTEAFF.

This chain uses TRBV4-2 with TRBJ1-3; D perhaps matches TRBD1 (5 bases). V lost 3 bases and J lost 0, with 12 bases in between. The CDR3 has 16 amino acids. Germline V gene data show CDR1 as LGHNA and CDR2 as YNFKEQ. CDR3 bases: TGTGCCAGCAGCCAGGCGGGACTGCGCTCTGGAAACACCATATATTTT. Protein sequence: CASSQAGLRSGNTIYF.

V is TRBV11-2 and J is TRBJ1-1; no definite D call. V gave up 1 base and J gave up 2 bases, with 5 bases separating them. This CDR3 has 13 amino acids. Germline CDR1 is SGHAT and CDR2 is FQNNGV. CDR3 amino acids: CASSLASNTEAFF. The CDR3 bases are TGTGCCAGCAGCTTAGCGAGCAACACTGAAGCTTTCTTT.